A selection of T cell receptor beta chains follows, all from one sample in a study of cytomegalovirus exposure and HLA in healthy donors. Generated by immunoSEQ multiplex PCR, the TCRdb table keeps only in-frame clones and is missing some. The sample contains 140,000 to 150,000 clones, about 89% of which appear only once. The sample was PBMCs. The receptors were gathered from a man younger than 35 in good health and CMV-seronegative. Each CDR3 is given with its conserved first and last residue. Each record gives: clone size, V gene, J gene, D gene, CDR3 DNA, CDR3 protein. A D gene is named only where the DNA matches it firmly. Some rows mark clone size as missing; the rest say once, few, many or name a class of expanded clone.

once	TRBV21-1	TRBJ1-6	NA	TGTGCCAGCAGCAATAACAGGGGTACGGATTCACCCCTCCACTTT	CASSNNRGTDSPLHF
NA	TRBV19	TRBJ2-5	NA	TGTGCCAGTAGTATCGGCGGAGAGACCCAGTACTTC	CASSIGGETQYF
NA	TRBV9	TRBJ1-1	NA	TGTGCCAGCAGCGTAGATATGAACACTGAAGCTTTCTTT	CASSVDMNTEAFF
NA	TRBV12-5	TRBJ2-3	TRBD1	TGTGCTAGTGGTCCCGAGACAGGGGCAGATACGCAGTATTTT	CASGPETGADTQYF
NA	TRBV28	TRBJ2-3	TRBD2	TGTGCCAGCGGCCCCACCCCCGGACTAGCCGAGAAGTATTTT	CASGPTPGLAEKYF
NA	TRBV11-3	TRBJ1-2	NA	TGTGCCAGCAGCTTAGATATTGATGGCCGCGGGGACTATCGCTACACCTTC	CASSLDIDGRGDYRYTF
once	TRBV9	TRBJ1-2	TRBD1	TGTGCCAGCAGCATGACAGGGTTTAACTATGGCTACACCTTC	CASSMTGFNYGYTF
NA	TRBV11-3	TRBJ1-1	TRBD1	TGTGCCAGCAGCTCGGGCGCGGGACAGGTGACCCAAGCTTTCTTT	CASSSGAGQVTQAFF
NA	TRBV4-2	TRBJ2-4	NA	TGTGCCAGCAGCCAAGAATGGGGGGGCCAAGGCGGCATTCAGTACTTC	CASSQEWGGQGGIQYF
NA	TRBV19	TRBJ1-5	TRBD1	TGTGCCAGTAGTATTCCGGGACAGGGAAACCTCAATCAGCCCCAGCATTTT	CASSIPGQGNLNQPQHF
NA	TRBV30	TRBJ2-3	NA	TGTGCCTGGACCAGGAGCGGAGGCACAGATACGCAGTATTTT	CAWTRSGGTDTQYF
NA	TRBV9	TRBJ2-2	NA	TGTGCCAGCAGCGTAGAGGCGGGGCCGAACACCGGGGAGCTGTTTTTT	CASSVEAGPNTGELFF
NA	TRBV6-1	TRBJ1-4	NA	TGTGCCAGCAGTGAAGCCAGTGTTTTTGAAAAACTGTTTTTT	CASSEASVFEKLFF
NA	TRBV5-1	TRBJ2-1	TRBD2	TGCGCCAGCAGCTTGTCGGTAGCGGGGTACTACAATGAGCAGTTCTTC	CASSLSVAGYYNEQFF
NA	TRBV5-6	TRBJ1-1	NA	TGTGCCAGCAGCTTAGGAGGGAACACTGAAGCTTTCTTT	CASSLGGNTEAFF
NA	TRBV6-5	TRBJ2-3	NA	TGTGCCAGCAGTTACCAGGGCCGCACAGATACGCAGTATTTT	CASSYQGRTDTQYF
once	TRBV12-5	TRBJ1-3	NA	TGTGCTTGCCAGATGTACTCTGGAAACACCATATATTTT	CACQMYSGNTIYF
NA	TRBV16	TRBJ2-2	NA	TGTGCCAGCAGCCGGCAGGCAACGGCGAACACCGGGGAGCTGTTTTTT	CASSRQATANTGELFF
once	TRBV6-1	TRBJ2-7	NA	TGTGCCAGCAGTGAACGGACTATTTACGAGCAGTACTTC	CASSERTIYEQYF
NA	TRBV5-6	TRBJ1-1	NA	TGTGCCAGCAGCCTGGGGCAGGGGCCTGAAGCTTTCTTT	CASSLGQGPEAFF